These 24 T cell receptor beta chains came from one sample sequenced in a study of technical replicates of blood from several donors. Produced via immunoSEQ multiplex PCR; TCRdb's table is partial and in-frame only. The sample lists over 50,000 clones, approximately 83% occurring once. What was sequenced was PBMCs. Receptor source: a human donor in good health. Some clones in this sample may be carry-over from other donors' samples.

V is TRBV4-2 and J is TRBJ2-3; unclear D gene. Looked up from germline, CDR1 is LGHNA and CDR2 is YNFKEQ. The V end was cut by 0 bases, the J end by 3 bases, with 16 bases between. The CDR3 totals 17 residues. CDR3: CASSQDKDSPVTDTQYF. CDR3 bases: TGTGCCAGCAGCCAAGATAAGGATAGCCCGGTAACAGATACGCAGTATTTT.

This clone was detected only once. V is TRBV18 and J is TRBJ1-1; D is unclear. Germline V CDR1 and CDR2: KGHSH, LQKENI. The V end lost 3 bases, the J end lost 7 bases, and 12 bases lay between the germline ends. This CDR3 region has 13 residues. In DNA form, the CDR3 reads TGTGCCAGCTCACCCCGCCCCGGTGATGAAGCTTTCTTT. Translating gives CASSPRPGDEAFF. The whole variable domain, filled in from reference TRBV18 and TRBJ1-1, reads NAGVMQNPRHLVRRRGQEARLRCSPMKGHSHVYWYRQLPEEGLKFMVYLQKENIIDESGMPKERFSAEFPKEGPSILRIQQVVRGDSAAYFCASSPRPGDEAFFGQGTRLTVV.

The chain recombines TRBV7-3 with TRBJ2-3; D not resolved. Germline loops: CDR1 SGHTA, CDR2 FQGTGA. Trimming shortened V by 0 bases and J by 5 bases, and 3 bases separated the two germline ends. This CDR3 is 12 amino acids long. CDR3 DNA sequence: TGTGCCAGCAGCTTAACCGGAGATACGCAGTATTTT. As protein: CASSLTGDTQYF.

V is TRBV1 and J is TRBJ2-5; the table's D call, TRBD2, has no DNA check behind it. TRBV1 is a listed pseudogene. The CDR3 totals 18 residues. CDR3 sequence reads: CTSSHEGCSGRAEETQYF. The CDR3 nucleotides read TGCACCAGCAGCCACGAAGGGTGCAGCGGGAGAGCAGAAGAGACCCAGTACTTC.

The chain links TRBV5-4 to TRBJ2-6, with a weak D call TRBD1 (5 bases). V was clipped by 1 base and J by 2 bases, with 10 bases between them. Germline V gives CDR1 SGHNT, CDR2 YYREEE (reference sequence). The CDR3 length is 16 residues. CDR3 bases: TGTGCCAGCAGCTTGCAGGGAAGGACTGGGGCCAACGTCCTGACTTTC. It is translated as CASSLQGRTGANVLTF. The variable domain in full, with the rest retrieved from reference TRBV5-4 and TRBJ2-6, is ETGVTQSPTHLIKTRGQQVTLRCSSQSGHNTVSWYQQALGQGPQFIFQYYREEENGRGNFPPRFSGLQFPNYSSELNVNALELDDSALYLCASSLQGRTGANVLTFGAGSRLTVL.

The chain is built from TRBV5-5 and TRBJ2-2, with 8 bases fitting TRBD1. The ends lost 2 bases at V and 4 bases at J; junction bases unmatched: 4. CDR3 length: 15 residues. CDR1 SGHKS and CDR2 YYEKEE come from the germline V gene (reference sequence). CDR3 protein: CASSLGQGPTGELFF. CDR3 DNA: TGTGCCAGCAGCTTAGGACAGGGCCCCACCGGGGAGCTGTTTTTT.

A few counts support this clone. V gene TRBV10-2 combines with J gene TRBJ2-7; D remains unclear. The CDR3 has 12 amino acids. In germline, CDR1 is WSHSY, CDR2 SAAADI. V lost 4 bases, J lost 4 bases, and 8 bases lay in between. Written as DNA, the CDR3 is TGCGCCAGCAGTGGCAGTTCGTACGAGCAGTACTTC. Protein product: CASSGSSYEQYF.

V and J are TRBV4-2 and TRBJ2-3; D remains unclear. This CDR3 has 14 residues. Germline V CDR1 and CDR2: LGHNA, YNFKEQ. V lost 1 base, J lost 1 base, and 6 bases lay in between. CDR3 protein: CASSQAQGTDTQYF. The DNA of the CDR3 is TGTGCCAGCAGCCAAGCCCAGGGCACAGATACGCAGTATTTT.

The rearrangement uses TRBV7-8 and TRBJ1-1; maybe TRBD1 (6 bases). There are 16 residues in the CDR3. Deletions cut 5 bases from V and 4 bases from J, with 20 bases between. Germline loops: CDR1 SGHVS, CDR2 FQNEAQ. CDR3 nucleotide sequence: TGTGCCAGCAGCCCCGGGGGGGGGCTGTTAGGCACTGAAGCTTTCTTT. It is translated as CASSPGGGLLGTEAFF.

The chain links TRBV6-6 to TRBJ1-1; 9 nucleotides match TRBD1. The germline CDR1 and CDR2 sequences are MNHNY and SVGAGI (reference sequence). The V gene end was trimmed by 6 bases and the J gene end by 3 bases; junction bases not matched to a gene: 8. The CDR3 is 15 amino acids. The CDR3 spells CASRRDRERHTEAFF. Written as DNA, the CDR3 is TGTGCCAGCAGACGGGACAGGGAACGGCACACTGAAGCTTTCTTT.

V and J are TRBV28 and TRBJ2-7; TRBD2 matches 11 bases. The V gene end was trimmed by 6 bases and the J gene end by 0 bases; junction bases not matched to a gene: 4. CDR3 length: 15 residues. From germline, CDR1 is MDHEN and CDR2 SYDVKM. CDR3 bases: TGTGCCAGCAGCTCCGGGACTAGCGGCTCCTACGAGCAGTACTTC. Encoded protein: CASSSGTSGSYEQYF.

This clone was found once. The J gene is TRBJ2-1, the V gene TRBV5-6, with TRBD1 matching over 8 bases. Trimming took 0 bases from V and 5 from J; bases not matched to a gene: 10. CDR1 is SGHDT and CDR2 is YYEEEE in the germline V gene. CDR3 size: 17 residues. CDR3 in amino acids: CASSLGGRAGGDNEQFF. As DNA, the CDR3 is TGTGCCAGCAGCTTGGGAGGGCGGGCAGGGGGCGACAATGAGCAGTTCTTC.

This chain uses TRBV5-1 with TRBJ2-5; TRBD1 aligns across 11 bases. J lost 4 bases, V lost 4 bases, and 12 bases had no gene match. The length of the CDR3 is 17 residues. Germline CDR1 SGHRS, CDR2 YFSETQ. CDR3 DNA sequence: TGCGCCAGCAGCCCATACGCCGGGACAGGGGGTGGAGAGACCCAGTACTTC. Protein: CASSPYAGTGGGETQYF.

This clone has only a few counts. The V call is TRBV5-4, the J call TRBJ1-1; no clear D. Germline V gene sequence: CDR1 SGHNT, CDR2 YYREEE (reference sequence). V lost 0 bases and J lost 0, with 3 bases in between. The CDR3 has 13 amino acids. CDR3 in amino acids: CASSLVLNTEAFF. The CDR3 DNA follows: TGTGCCAGCAGCTTGGTATTGAACACTGAAGCTTTCTTT.

The chain recombines TRBV5-4 with TRBJ2-1; perhaps TRBD2 as D (5 bases). CDR3 length: 15 residues. Deletions cut 4 bases from V and 5 bases from J, with 16 bases between. Germline V gives CDR1 SGHNT, CDR2 YYREEE (reference sequence). The CDR3 protein is CASSPQRVRDNEQFF. The CDR3 DNA is TGTGCCAGCAGCCCCCAGAGGGTGCGGGACAATGAGCAGTTCTTC.

The rearrangement uses TRBV6-6 and TRBJ2-7, with TRBD2 matching over 10 bases. From germline, CDR1 is MNHNY and CDR2 SVGAGI (reference sequence). V trimming: 1 base; J trimming: 3 bases; junction bases outside the gene matches: 6. The CDR3 length is 16 residues. The CDR3 DNA sequence: TGTGCCAGCAGTTACTTCGAGCCTAGCGGGAGCTACGAGCAGTACTTC. Its protein product is CASSYFEPSGSYEQYF.

The CDR3 reads CASSYRKTSGRSSYNEQFF. Written as DNA, the CDR3 is TGTGCCAGCAGCTACCGGAAAACTAGCGGGCGTAGCTCCTACAATGAGCAGTTCTTC. The gene calls are TRBV7-3 and TRBJ2-1, with 9 bases that match TRBD2. The CDR3 extends over 19 amino acids. Trimming cost V 4 bases and J 0 bases; bases outside gene matches: 13. Germline V gene lookup returns CDR1 SGHTA and CDR2 FQGTGA.

The chain combines TRBV2 with TRBJ2-2, with D perhaps matching TRBD1 (6 bases). This CDR3 has 14 residues. Deletions cut 6 bases from V and 6 bases from J, with 14 bases between. CDR1 SNHLY and CDR2 FYNNEI come from the germline V gene. CDR3 residues: CASRATGSSGELFF. For the CDR3, the DNA is TGTGCCAGCAGAGCTACAGGGAGTTCCGGGGAGCTGTTTTTT.

The chain recombines TRBV4-2 with TRBJ2-2; D is unclear. The germline V and J ends were trimmed by 3 bases and 7 bases, with 18 bases remaining between them. The CDR3 extends over 16 amino acids. CDR1 and CDR2 (germline): LGHNA, YNFKEQ. DNA for the CDR3: TGTGCCAGCAGCCACCCCGGGTCCGGGTTGGTCGGGGAGCTGTTTTTT. It specifies CASSHPGSGLVGELFF.

The CDR3 DNA is TGTGCCGGCACTAGAAGCACAGATACGCAGTATTTT. Translating gives CAGTRSTDTQYF. The chain links TRBV2 to TRBJ2-3; D perhaps matches TRBD2 (5 bases). The germline V and J ends were trimmed by 11 bases and 0 bases, with 9 bases remaining between them. The CDR3 contains 12 residues. Germline V CDR1 and CDR2: SNHLY, FYNNEI.

This chain's CDR3 is CASSLASTIFTDTQYF. In nucleotides, the CDR3 is TGTGCCAGCAGCTTAGCTAGCACTATCTTCACAGATACGCAGTATTTT. The gene calls are TRBV7-3 and TRBJ2-3; perhaps TRBD2 as D (5 bases). Germline lookup yields CDR1 SGHTA and CDR2 FQGTGA. Trimming cost V 2 bases and J 2 bases, with 14 bases left between them. This CDR3 comprises 16 residues.

The chain combines TRBV7-2 with TRBJ1-2; 9 bases are shared with TRBD1. The CDR3 has 13 amino acids. Germline assignment: CDR1 SGHTA and CDR2 FQGNSA. The V and J ends lost 5 bases and 5 bases, in that order; junction bases with no gene match: 3. The CDR3 region is CASSPDRGYGYTF. CDR3 coding DNA: TGTGCCAGCAGCCCCGACAGGGGGTATGGCTACACCTTC.

In this sample, this clone is medium-sized. CDR3 bases: TGCGCCAGCAGCTTAGCGGGAGGGTTCAATGAGCAGTTCTTC. Its translation: CASSLAGGFNEQFF. V gene TRBV5-1 combines with J gene TRBJ2-1; TRBD2 agrees at 10 bases. Per the germline V gene, CDR1 is SGHRS and CDR2 is YFSETQ. The CDR3 is made up of 14 amino acids. The junction had 2 bases not matched to a gene; V was cut back by 2 bases and J by 6 bases.

CDR3 residues: CASSHALAGEWAKNIQYF. CDR3 nucleotides: TGTGCCAGCAGCCATGCCTTAGCGGGAGAGTGGGCCAAAAACATTCAGTACTTC. This chain joins TRBV4-2 and TRBJ2-4; 9 bases are shared with TRBD2. The ends lost 3 bases at V and 1 base at J; junction bases unmatched: 10. Germline loops: CDR1 LGHNA, CDR2 YNFKEQ. The CDR3 totals 18 residues.